These 30 T cell receptor beta chains originate from one sample sequenced in a study of Graves' ophthalmopathy and Graves' hyperthyroidism. RNA transcripts were the template, and TCR beta CDR3 regions were amplified from them. First-round RT-PCR employed HTBI primers, with a second-round multiplex PCR after it. MiXCR, run by TCRdb on the multiplex PCR reads, gives a single entry per CDR3 protein. The sample carries hundreds of thousands of distinct CDR3 sequences, approximately 15% recorded once. Specimen: blood. These receptors originate from a woman in her thirties with Graves' ophthalmopathy.

This sequence joins TRBV24-1 and TRBJ2-2; D is possibly TRBD2 (5 bases). The germline V gene has CDR1 KGHDR and CDR2 SFDVKD. CDR3 size: 17 residues. Trimming stripped 0 bases from V and 1 base from J, with 11 bases between. The CDR3 DNA reads as TGTGCCACCAGTGATTTGGCTCAAGGAGGGAACACCGGGGAGCTGTTTTTT. It yields the protein CATSDLAQGGNTGELFF.

This sequence joins TRBV6-2 or TRBV6-3 and TRBJ1-2, with unresolved D. The CDR3 is 15 residues long. Per the germline V gene, CDR1 is MNHEY and CDR2 is SVGEGT. V lost 0 bases and J 5 bases, leaving 13 bases between the germline ends. CDR3 DNA sequence: TGTGCCAGCAGTTACTCTGGGCTCGGGATGTATGGCTACACCTTC. Its translation is CASSYSGLGMYGYTF.

This chain uses TRBV5-1 with TRBJ1-1; D uncertain. Per germline, CDR1 SGHRS and CDR2 YFSETQ. This CDR3 has 14 amino acids. V was trimmed by 1 base and J by 4 bases, leaving 11 bases between them. The CDR3 DNA reads as TGCGCCAGCAGCTTGAACCTCGGACGCACTGAAGCTTTCTTT. Translation: CASSLNLGRTEAFF.

At least ten counts were recorded for this clonotype. V is TRBV19 and J is TRBJ1-2, with 7 positions matching TRBD1. This CDR3 contains 15 residues. V shed 5 bases and J 4 bases; nucleotides not matched to a gene: 10. CDR1 is LNHDA and CDR2 is SQIVND in the germline V gene (reference sequence). CDR3 amino acids: CASSPRQGIIYGYTF. The CDR3 DNA follows: TGTGCCAGTAGTCCCCGACAGGGAATCATCTATGGCTACACCTTC. The entire variable domain, with the rest obtained from reference TRBV19 and TRBJ1-2, is as follows: DGGITQSPKYLFRKEGQNVTLSCEQNLNHDAMYWYRQDPGQGLRLIYYSQIVNDFQKGDIAEGYSVSREKKESFPLTVTSAQKNPTAFYLCASSPRQGIIYGYTFGSGTRLTVV.

This clonotype was seen many times. The chain links TRBV20-1 to TRBJ1-1; D is undetermined. Germline values: CDR1 DFQATT, CDR2 SNEGSKA (reference sequence). Trimming stripped 3 bases from V and 10 bases from J, with 9 bases between. The CDR3 extends over 10 amino acids. CDR3: CSASSVGAFF. The CDR3 region has the DNA TGCAGTGCTAGCAGCGTTGGAGCTTTCTTT.

This clonotype showed up many times. This chain links TRBV7-8 with TRBJ2-5; 12 bases map to TRBD2. Germline loops: CDR1 SGHVS, CDR2 FQNEAQ. The CDR3 length is 16 residues. The J segment lost 4 bases and the V segment lost 0 bases, leaving 3 bases of the junction unmatched. CDR3 DNA: TGTGCCAGCAGCTTAGCGAGACTAGCGGGAGTAGAGACCCAGTACTTC. Translation gives CASSLARLAGVETQYF.

This clonotype came up once. The chain links TRBV12-3 or TRBV12-4 to TRBJ1-1; 9 nucleotides match TRBD1. The CDR3 extends over 16 amino acids. The V and J ends lost 2 bases and 5 bases, in that order; junction bases with no gene match: 9. CDR3 sequence: CASSLLGQGTSTEAFF. CDR3 DNA: TGTGCCAGCAGTTTATTGGGACAGGGCACGAGTACTGAAGCTTTCTTT.

This clonotype was observed many times. The chain carries TRBV19 and TRBJ2-2; D assignment may be TRBD1 or TRBD2 (6 bases each). The CDR3 runs to 14 residues. The germline gives CDR1 LNHDA, CDR2 SQIVND (reference sequence). V was clipped by 11 bases and J by 7 bases, with 20 bases between them. This chain's CDR3 is CAANTHGGNGELFF. Written as DNA, the CDR3 is TGTGCCGCCAACACGCACGGGGGCAACGGGGAGCTGTTTTTT. Looking up the rest from reference TRBV19 and TRBJ2-2 gives the full variable domain: DGGITQSPKYLFRKEGQNVTLSCEQNLNHDAMYWYRQDPGQGLRLIYYSQIVNDFQKGDIAEGYSVSREKKESFPLTVTSAQKNPTAFYLCAANTHGGNGELFFGEGSRLTVL.

This clonotype was counted at least ten times. V gene TRBV20-1 combines with J gene TRBJ2-7; D is undetermined. V was shortened by 2 bases and J by 2 bases, with 13 bases between the two germline ends. Looked up from germline, CDR1 is DFQATT and CDR2 is SNEGSKA (reference sequence). The CDR3 length is 14 residues. Here the CDR3 DNA reads TGCAGTGCTAGAAGGAGCCCAAGCACCTACGAGCAGTACTTC. The encoded protein is CSARRSPSTYEQYF.

This clonotype was observed at least ten times. The chain couples TRBV6-1 to TRBJ1-5; D gene unclear. The CDR3 length is 13 residues. The ends were cut back, 2 bases at V and 2 bases at J, with 4 bases in the middle. Germline CDR1 MNHNS, CDR2 SASEGT. CDR3 sequence (DNA): TGTGCCAGCAGTGAATGGCGCAATCAGCCCCAGCATTTT. Protein product: CASSEWRNQPQHF.

This clonotype was observed at least ten times. The J gene is TRBJ1-2, the V gene TRBV7-2, with 7 bases matching TRBD1. Germline CDR1 is SGHTA and CDR2 is FQGNSA. Unmatched junction bases numbered 3, after V lost 4 bases and J lost 7 bases. CDR3 length equals 12 residues. The CDR3 reads CASSSDRRGYTF. As DNA, the CDR3 is TGTGCCAGCAGCTCGGACAGGCGTGGCTACACCTTC.

This clonotype was picked up many times. V and J are TRBV11-2 and TRBJ2-7; TRBD2 matches 7 bases. V lost 5 bases, J lost 5 bases, and 6 bases stayed unmatched. The CDR3 covers 13 residues. Germline V lookup: CDR1 SGHAT, CDR2 FQNNGV. This CDR3 is CASSPWGGHEQYF. In DNA form, the CDR3 reads TGTGCCAGCAGCCCCTGGGGGGGACACGAGCAGTACTTC.

The chain carries TRBV29-1 and TRBJ2-5, with a tentative D call TRBD1 (5 bases). The germline gives CDR1 SQVTM, CDR2 ANQGSEA. The CDR3 covers 13 residues. Trimming cost V 6 bases and J 5 bases, with 16 bases left between them. CDR3 DNA: TGCAGCGTCATCGCCAGGGCACACGAGACCCAGTACTTC. Translation: CSVIARAHETQYF.

This clonotype was observed at least ten times. The chain combines TRBV6-5 with TRBJ1-5; D gene unclear. The CDR3 runs to 13 residues. V was clipped by 6 bases and J by 4 bases, with 10 bases between them. Per the germline V gene, CDR1 is MNHEY and CDR2 is SVGAGI. This chain's CDR3 is CASRATNNQPQHF. The CDR3, as DNA: TGTGCCAGCAGGGCGACGAATAATCAGCCCCAGCATTTT.

Ten or more counts support this clonotype. The CDR3 DNA reads as TGCGCCAGCAGCCAATCGACTGGGGGGACCACTGGCTACACCTTC. This encodes CASSQSTGGTTGYTF. The chain joins TRBV5-1 to TRBJ1-2; D is possibly TRBD1 (5 bases). The CDR3 totals 15 residues. CDR1 and CDR2 from the germline V gene are SGHRS and YFSETQ. The V and J ends lost 4 bases and 7 bases respectively, with 20 bases between them. Full variable domain (outside the CDR3, taken from reference TRBV5-1 and TRBJ1-2): KAGVTQTPRYLIKTRGQQVTLSCSPISGHRSVSWYQQTPGQGLQFLFEYFSETQRNKGNFPGRFSGRQFSNSRSEMNVSTLELGDSALYLCASSQSTGGTTGYTFGSGTRLTVV.

This clonotype was seen at least ten times. The chain is built from TRBV6-1 and TRBJ1-2; D remains unclear. Germline V gene sequence: CDR1 MNHNS, CDR2 SASEGT. The CDR3 contains 16 residues. V was pared by 1 base and J by 0 bases, with 12 bases between. In DNA, the CDR3 is TGTGCCAGCAGTGAAGTCCTTGGGGATGCTAACTATGGCTACACCTTC. It translates to CASSEVLGDANYGYTF.

This clonotype showed up many times. The chain links TRBV6-4 to TRBJ2-7; 12 positions agree with TRBD1. The V and J ends lost 6 bases and 9 bases, in that order; junction bases with no gene match: 18. The germline V gene has CDR1 MRHNA and CDR2 SNTAGT. The CDR3 extends over 17 amino acids. The CDR3, as DNA: TGTGCCAGCAGAAGGGAGGGGGGACAGGGGGCTCGACGGGCGCAGTACTTC. It encodes CASRREGGQGARRAQYF.

Worth noting for this clonotype: It may be a read error: a sequence one base away is much more abundant. The chain links TRBV28 to TRBJ1-5; 7 nucleotides match TRBD1. Per the germline V gene, CDR1 is MDHEN and CDR2 is SYDVKM. The CDR3 is 17 amino acids. The CDR3 protein is CDSRTQGMFYSNQPQHF. The CDR3 nucleotides are TGTGACAGCAGGACACAGGGGATGTTTTATAGCAATCAGCCCCAGCATTTT.

The table lists this clonotype with many counts. The gene calls are TRBV7-9 and TRBJ1-1; D may be TRBD1 (5 bases). Germline V gene sequence: CDR1 SEHNR, CDR2 FQNEAQ (reference sequence). V was clipped by 8 bases and J by 1 base, with 11 bases between them. This CDR3 spans 13 amino acids. CDR3 nucleotides: TGTGCCAGCGTAATCACAGGGAACACTGAAGCTTTCTTT. The encoded protein is CASVITGNTEAFF.

At least ten counts were recorded for this clonotype. Germline and junction disagree at one end, which may indicate a read error. The V gene is TRBV15, the J gene TRBJ2-2, with D possibly being TRBD2 (5 bases). There are 16 residues in the CDR3. Germline CDR1 LNHNV, CDR2 YYDKDF (reference sequence). The CDR3 region is CAASRDVRARTGELFF. DNA of the CDR3: TGTGCCGCCAGCAGAGATGTGAGGGCGCGCACCGGGGAGCTGTTTTTT.

This clonotype came up many times. This chain connects TRBV7-2 to TRBJ1-2; no firm D call. The CDR3 runs 14 residues. CDR1 is SGHTA and CDR2 is FQGNSA in the germline V gene. Trimming removed 2 bases at V and 4 bases at J, with 11 bases between. The CDR3 reads CASSLSALGYGYTF. The CDR3 region has the DNA TGTGCCAGCAGCTTATCTGCCCTCGGCTATGGCTACACCTTC. The variable domain in full, with the rest retrieved from reference TRBV7-2 and TRBJ1-2, is GAGVSQSPSNKVTEKGKDVELRCDPISGHTALYWYRQSLGQGLEFLIYFQGNSAPDKSGLPSDRFSAERTGGSVSTLTIQRTQQEDSAVYLCASSLSALGYGYTFGSGTRLTVV.

This clonotype was recorded many times. The chain joins TRBV3-1 to TRBJ1-3; no firm D call. Per the germline V gene, CDR1 is LGHDT and CDR2 is YNNKEL (reference sequence). The V end was cut by 3 bases, the J end by 5 bases, with 8 bases between. This CDR3 contains 13 residues. The chain's CDR3 is CASSHGVRNTIYF. The CDR3 region has the DNA TGTGCCAGCAGCCACGGCGTTAGAAACACCATATATTTT.

This clonotype turned up a few times. V gene TRBV2 combines with J gene TRBJ2-6; TRBD1 aligns across 10 bases. From germline, CDR1 is SNHLY and CDR2 FYNNEI. V was clipped by 8 bases and J by 0 bases; unmatched bases: 13. This CDR3 region has 19 residues. The CDR3 coding sequence is TGTGCCAGCCGGGGGACAGGGGCCTTGGGAACCTCTGGGGCCAACGTCCTGACTTTC. As protein: CASRGTGALGTSGANVLTF.

This clonotype was detected many times. This chain joins TRBV19 and TRBJ1-2; a weak D match, TRBD1 (5 bases). This CDR3 comprises 14 residues. In germline, CDR1 is LNHDA, CDR2 SQIVND (reference sequence). Trimming stripped 5 bases from V and 5 bases from J, with 15 bases between. For the CDR3, the DNA is TGTGCCAGTAGTGCAAGCGACAGTTCTTATGGCTACACCTTC. It specifies CASSASDSSYGYTF.

The J gene is TRBJ2-7, the V gene TRBV9; weak D call: TRBD2 (6 bases). This CDR3 contains 15 residues. The V and J ends lost 3 bases and 1 base respectively, with 14 bases between them. CDR1 SGDLS and CDR2 YYNGEE come from the germline V gene. In DNA form, the CDR3 reads TGTGCCAGCAGCGCAGCAAGGGAGGAGTCCTACGAGCAGTACTTC. Protein product: CASSAAREESYEQYF.

This clonotype was recorded at least ten times. The CDR3 loop is CASIGQSYGYTF. CDR3 bases: TGTGCCAGCATCGGGCAGAGTTATGGCTACACCTTC. J is TRBJ1-2 and V is TRBV6-1, with D hard to call. V was shortened by 7 bases and J by 5 bases, with 11 bases between the two germline ends. Per germline, CDR1 MNHNS and CDR2 SASEGT. This CDR3 is 12 amino acids long.

This clonotype has just one count. The CDR3 sequence is CAIGDKYNSPLHF. The CDR3 DNA is TGTGCCATCGGCGACAAGTATAATTCACCCCTCCACTTT. V and J are TRBV12-3 or TRBV12-4 and TRBJ1-6, with unresolved D. The length of the CDR3 is 13 residues. V was shortened by 10 bases and J by 4 bases, with 11 bases between the two germline ends.

There are many counts of this clonotype. The chain joins TRBV6-1 to TRBJ2-5, with TRBD1 as a possible D gene (6 bases). Germline CDR1 MNHNS, CDR2 SASEGT. This CDR3 region has 13 residues. Trimming cost V 5 bases and J 5 bases, with 12 bases left between them. The CDR3 sequence: CASSRTALETQYF. CDR3 in DNA: TGTGCCAGCAGTCGGACAGCTCTGGAGACCCAGTACTTC.

This clonotype showed up many times. In DNA form, the CDR3 reads TGTGCCAGCAGCCCTAGCGGGGGGGCGTCCTACGAGCAGTACTTC. Translated, it gives CASSPSGGASYEQYF. The chain uses TRBV11-2 and TRBJ2-7, with 12 bases aligning to TRBD2. CDR1 is SGHAT, CDR2 FQNNGV, per germline. Losses at the gene ends were 5 bases for V and 1 base for J; bases not matched to a gene: 3. The length of the CDR3 is 15 residues.

This clonotype came up many times. The chain has TRBV7-3 and TRBJ2-7; D perhaps matches TRBD2 (6 bases). The CDR3 sequence is 15 residues long. Germline V gene sequence: CDR1 SGHTA, CDR2 FQGTGA. V lost 2 bases to trimming and J lost 5 bases, with 16 bases between them. The CDR3 DNA reads TGTGCCAGCAGCTTAGATGAGAGGCTAGCGAACGAGCAGTACTTC. Its protein is CASSLDERLANEQYF.